This record concerns one TCR beta chain sequence. Its antigen is still unknown. The sample comes from a study of memory B cells and T cells in multiple sclerosis. General study results and limits: Normalization was needed because clone-set size differences affected shared clonotype counts.

CFSE-dim autoproliferating and CFSE-high non-proliferating T cells from unstimulated culture were sequenced separately. Pooled replicate wells came from some 5x10^7 CFSE-labeled PBMCs cultured less than nine days without stimulus. TCRdb's copy holds only in-frame clones and misses some; the assay was immunoSEQ multiplex PCR. The data contain 46,000 or so clones, approximately 80% of them seen just once; the ten biggest clones take up 0.9% to 1.3%. Germline values: CDR1 SGHDN, CDR2 FVKESK. The CDR3 length is 16 residues. With 6 bases clipped from V and 2 bases from J, the junction kept 9 bases outside the gene matches.

The chain employs TRBV14 and TRBJ2-7, with 11 bases matching TRBD1. The sequence was collected from a human donor with multiple sclerosis. The sequenced sample was PBMCs from blood kept in culture. CDR3 nucleotide sequence: TGTGCCAGCAGTGGGGGACAGGGGGTTACCCCCTACGAGCAGTACTTC. Translation gives CASSGGQGVTPYEQYF.